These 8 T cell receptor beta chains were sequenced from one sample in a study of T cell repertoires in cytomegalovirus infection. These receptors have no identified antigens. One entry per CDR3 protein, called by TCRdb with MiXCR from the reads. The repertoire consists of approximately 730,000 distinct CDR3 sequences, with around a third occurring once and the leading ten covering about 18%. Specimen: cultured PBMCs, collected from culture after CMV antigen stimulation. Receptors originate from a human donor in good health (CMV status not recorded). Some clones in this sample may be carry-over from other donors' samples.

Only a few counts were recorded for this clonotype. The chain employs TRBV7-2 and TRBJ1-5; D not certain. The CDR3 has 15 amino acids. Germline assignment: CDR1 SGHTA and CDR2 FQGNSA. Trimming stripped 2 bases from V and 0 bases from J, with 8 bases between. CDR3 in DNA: TGTGCCAGCAGCTTATCCATTTATAGCAATCAGCCCCAGCATTTT. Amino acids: CASSLSIYSNQPQHF.

For the CDR3, the DNA is TGTGCCAGCTCACCCCTGGATCAGACCCAGTACTTC. This translates into CASSPLDQTQYF. J is TRBJ2-5 and V is TRBV18; no reliable D call. V was shortened by 3 bases and J by 6 bases, with 8 bases between the two germline ends. The germline V gene has CDR1 KGHSH and CDR2 LQKENI. The CDR3 is 12 residues long.

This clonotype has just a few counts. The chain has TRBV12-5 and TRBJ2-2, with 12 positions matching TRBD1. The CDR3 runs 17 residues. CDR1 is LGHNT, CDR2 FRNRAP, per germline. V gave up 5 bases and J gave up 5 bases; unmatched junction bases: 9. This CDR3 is CASGTPGTGGYTGELFF. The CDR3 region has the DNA TGTGCTAGTGGTACTCCCGGGACAGGGGGCTATACCGGGGAGCTGTTTTTT.

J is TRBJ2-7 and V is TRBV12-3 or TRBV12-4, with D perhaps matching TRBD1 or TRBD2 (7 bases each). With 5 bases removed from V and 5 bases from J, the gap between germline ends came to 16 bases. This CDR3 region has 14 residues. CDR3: CASSTQGRGNEQYF. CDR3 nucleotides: TGTGCCAGCAGTACACAGGGGAGGGGGAACGAGCAGTACTTC.

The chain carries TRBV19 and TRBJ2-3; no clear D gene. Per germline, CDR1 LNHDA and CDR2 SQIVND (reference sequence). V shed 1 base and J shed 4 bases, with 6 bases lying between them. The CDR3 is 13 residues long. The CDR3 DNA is TGTGCCAGTAGTATAGTGCAGGCAGATACGCAGTATTTT. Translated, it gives CASSIVQADTQYF. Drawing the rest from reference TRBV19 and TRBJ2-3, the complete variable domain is DGGITQSPKYLFRKEGQNVTLSCEQNLNHDAMYWYRQDPGQGLRLIYYSQIVNDFQKGDIAEGYSVSREKKESFPLTVTSAQKNPTAFYLCASSIVQADTQYFGPGTRLTVL.

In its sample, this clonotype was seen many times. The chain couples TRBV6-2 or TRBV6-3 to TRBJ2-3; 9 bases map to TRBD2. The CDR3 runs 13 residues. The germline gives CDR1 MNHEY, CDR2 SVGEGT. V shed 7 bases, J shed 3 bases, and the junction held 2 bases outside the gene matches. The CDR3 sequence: CASKLAGTDTQYF. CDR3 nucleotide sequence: TGTGCCAGCAAGCTAGCGGGGACAGATACGCAGTATTTT.

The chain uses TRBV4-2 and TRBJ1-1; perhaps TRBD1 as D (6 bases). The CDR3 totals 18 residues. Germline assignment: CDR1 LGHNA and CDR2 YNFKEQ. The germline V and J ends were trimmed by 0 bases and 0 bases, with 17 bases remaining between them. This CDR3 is CASSQDRYIGQMNTEAFF. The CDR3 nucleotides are TGTGCCAGCAGCCAAGATCGTTATATAGGACAGATGAACACTGAAGCTTTCTTT.

CDR3 protein: CASSTTASSTDTQYF. The CDR3 DNA sequence: TGTGCCAGCAGCACTACAGCCTCTAGCACAGATACGCAGTATTTT. The V and J genes are TRBV7-8 and TRBJ2-3; no clear D gene. Per germline, CDR1 SGHVS and CDR2 FQNEAQ. The CDR3 has 15 residues. V was cut by 5 bases and J by 0 bases, with 12 bases left in between.